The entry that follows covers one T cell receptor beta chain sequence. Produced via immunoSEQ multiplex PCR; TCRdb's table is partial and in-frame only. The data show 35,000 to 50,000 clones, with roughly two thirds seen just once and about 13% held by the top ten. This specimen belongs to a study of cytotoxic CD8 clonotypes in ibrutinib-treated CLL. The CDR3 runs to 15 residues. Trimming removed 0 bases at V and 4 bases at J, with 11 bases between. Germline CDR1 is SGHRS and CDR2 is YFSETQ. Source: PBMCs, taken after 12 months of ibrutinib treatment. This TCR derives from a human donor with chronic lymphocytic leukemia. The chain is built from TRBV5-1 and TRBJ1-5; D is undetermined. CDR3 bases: TGCGCCAGCAGCTTGGACGGGGAACGAAATCAGCCCCAGCATTTT. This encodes CASSLDGERNQPQHF.